This TCR beta chain was sequenced in a study of T cells in Graves' hyperthyroidism and ophthalmopathy (dated by TCRdb to 2018 to 2020). Context from the whole study: To identify TCR V-J signatures that set the groups apart, the researchers used a discovery cohort of 100 patients, made up of around 40 with Graves' ophthalmopathy and approximately 57 with stable Graves' hyperthyroidism. An independent validation cohort of under 20 hyperthyroidism patients and approximately 16 patients who later progressed to ophthalmopathy tested prospective prediction of ophthalmopathy. The 85 to 100 discovery patients were randomly split 7:3 into training and test sets. The study also compared thyroid tissue and blood T-cell repertoires from about six Graves' hyperthyroidism patients. After sampling, hyperthyroidism patients received methimazole starting at 30 mg daily, and ophthalmopathy patients received high-dose intravenous methylprednisolone. The paper describes TCR Vbeta CDR3 sequencing of fewer than 150 peripheral blood samples, made up of 43 ophthalmopathy patients, over 70 hyperthyroidism patients and roughly 17 progressor patients.

Stable Graves' hyperthyroidism was defined as no progression to ophthalmopathy during 18 months of follow-up. Hyperthyroidism patients were newly diagnosed, with disease duration under 2 months, and aged 18 to 65 years. Any patient with an uncontrolled infection, another autoimmune disease, pregnancy or lactation was excluded. Diagnoses were established on the basis of clinical symptoms, serum thyroxine and TRAb, thyroid ultrasound, and orbital computed tomography. Total RNA was extracted using Trizol reagent, and RNA quality was assessed on an Agilent 2100 Bioanalyzer. There are 12 amino acids in the CDR3, from cysteine to phenylalanine inclusive. The entry retains the CDR3 DNA only, 36 bases that are in frame from base 1. Based on the germline V gene, the CDR1 and CDR2 sequences are SGHTA and FQGNSA. The germline ends are 6 bases apart after V is trimmed by 5 bases and J by 5 bases. Amplification of TCR beta CDR3 regions was carried out from RNA transcripts. The TCR CDR3 was subjected to a first round of RT-PCR using the HTBI primer set and the Qiagen OneStep RT-PCR kit. Libraries were constructed in a second round of multiplex PCR, after which size selection and purification were performed. Paired-end sequencing of the libraries was performed with 100 bp reads on an Illumina HiSeq2000. As for how the authors treated the data: Raw data were processed with SOAPnuke, discarding reads with adapters, uncalled bases, mean Phred below 15, or no exact constant-primer or identifier match. COPE v1.2.5 was used to merge the high-quality paired reads, and each unique nucleotide sequence was defined as a clonotype. MiTCR v1.1 was used to align clonotypes to the IMGT TRBV, TRBD and TRBJ reference segments. Only V-J combinations with frequency above 0.0001, covering 99.2% of repertoires, were analysed. The TCS score was defined as F50 (clonal expansion) divided by E x V (chaos), with BLOSUM62-based TCRdist calculated between CDR3 peptides within each V-J. Welch's t-statistics and random forest reduced 514 V-J features to 13, which were used in a naive Bayes classifier (R e1071). Thyroid-blood repertoire similarity was quantified with the Morisita-Horn index. TCRdb handled the public reads itself, with Q25 trimming in fastp and clone calling in MiXCR, and kept productive beta chains. Every CDR3 protein is listed once, alongside the most common genes and DNA of its rows. TCRdb, not the original authors, processed these V and J calls. This sample has fewer than 750,000 distinct CDR3 sequences in its table, and just over 45% of those were observed once. Roughly 8.2% of the sample belongs to the ten largest clones.

This clonotype was found many times. Its antigen is not yet known. Base qualities are not provided; no much larger clone lies one nucleotide away. Broader findings and caveats from the paper: In cross-validation, a model built on a 13 V-J signature told ophthalmopathy apart from stable hyperthyroidism with 87.88% sensitivity and around 81% specificity, and in testing the same model reached 80%/75%. Sample size was not statistically predetermined, and blinding of investigators to group allocation was not performed. Blood samples also contained most of the expanded thyroid clonotypes (frequency above 0.001), which suggests that blood repertoires may reflect thyroid immune responses. During validation, the model predicted progression to ophthalmopathy a median of about 5.9 months ahead of onset, with 70.59% sensitivity and roughly 75% specificity.

This receptor was identified in a woman between 18 and 29 years old with Graves' hyperthyroidism. Sequencing used peripheral blood or thyroid tissue (not recorded which). The rearranged segments are TRBV7-2 and TRBJ1-4, with the D gene call left open. The CDR3 region reads CASSRHNEKLFF. Here is the DNA: TGTGCCAGCAGCCGACACAATGAAAAACTGTTTTTT.